These 27 T cell receptor beta chains came from one sample sequenced in a study of blood T cell repertoires in COVID-19. Data came from immunoSEQ multiplex PCR; TCRdb stores just in-frame clones and leaves some out. The data show a few hundred thousand clones, about four fifths seen once. Sequenced input: peripheral blood. The source is a woman aged 18-35 years with acute or convalescent COVID-19.

This clone was observed many times. The chain employs TRBV10-3 and TRBJ1-1; possibly TRBD1 for D (6 bases). The germline CDR1 and CDR2 sequences are ENHRY and SYGVKD. V was shortened by 9 bases and J by 2 bases, with 13 bases between the two germline ends. The CDR3 covers 13 residues. CDR3 region: CAITGTSNTEAFF. The CDR3 DNA reads TGTGCCATTACCGGGACAAGTAACACTGAAGCTTTCTTT.

This clone has more than one count but fewer than ten. The rearrangement links TRBV29-1 to TRBJ1-2; maybe TRBD1 (5 bases). The CDR3 length is 12 residues. V shed 3 bases and J shed 6 bases, with 11 bases lying between them. CDR1 SQVTM and CDR2 ANQGSEA come from the germline V gene. The DNA of the CDR3 is TGCAGCGTTGACGGCGGACACCATGGCTACACCTTC. It yields the protein CSVDGGHHGYTF.

The chain carries TRBV3-1 (or the pseudogene TRBV3-2) and TRBJ2-1, with 7 nucleotides matching TRBD2. The CDR3 totals 15 residues. Germline CDR1 is LGHDT and CDR2 is YNNKEL (reference sequence). V trimming: 1 base; J trimming: 4 bases; junction bases outside the gene matches: 4. CDR3: CASSQAGTTYNEQFF. The CDR3 DNA is TGTGCCAGCAGCCAAGCCGGGACTACTTACAATGAGCAGTTCTTC.

This chain joins TRBV18 and TRBJ2-7; 11 positions match TRBD2. CDR3 size: 14 residues. V was clipped by 2 bases and J by 6 bases; unmatched bases: 3. In germline, CDR1 is KGHSH, CDR2 LQKENI. For the CDR3, the DNA is TGTGCCAGCTCACCAACTAGCGGGGGCGCCGAGCAGTACTTC. Protein product: CASSPTSGGAEQYF.

The CDR3 is CASSLSRGRFNEQFF. CDR3 DNA sequence: TGTGCCAGCAGCTTATCCAGGGGGCGTTTCAATGAGCAGTTCTTC. V is TRBV7-2 and J is TRBJ2-1, with 8 bases lining up with TRBD1. Trimming cost V 2 bases and J 6 bases; bases outside gene matches: 6. In germline, CDR1 is SGHTA, CDR2 FQGNSA. The CDR3 loop spans 15 amino acids.

V is TRBV2 and J is TRBJ1-3, with D unclear. Trimming stripped 6 bases from V and 2 bases from J, with 11 bases between. Germline-derived CDR1 and CDR2 are SNHLY and FYNNEI. The CDR3 runs to 14 residues. The CDR3 reads CASRIDATGNTIYF. The CDR3 nucleotides are TGTGCCAGCAGAATAGATGCGACTGGAAACACCATATATTTT. Full variable domain (outside the CDR3, taken from reference TRBV2 and TRBJ1-3): EPEVTQTPSHQVTQMGQEVILRCVPISNHLYFYWYRQILGQKVEFLVSFYNNEISEKSEIFDDQFSVERPDGSNFTLKIRSTKLEDSAMYFCASRIDATGNTIYFGEGSWLTVV.

The chain combines TRBV6-5 with TRBJ1-1, with 9 bases that match TRBD1. V lost 2 bases to trimming and J lost 8 bases; unmatched junction nucleotides: 3. Germline V CDR1 and CDR2: MNHEY, SVGAGI. CDR3 size: 13 residues. The CDR3 here is CASSYQDRGEAFF. The CDR3 DNA reads TGTGCCAGCAGTTACCAGGACAGGGGAGAAGCTTTCTTT.

This chain connects TRBV27 to TRBJ1-3; D is undetermined. V lost 5 bases, J lost 2 bases, and 22 bases lay in between. CDR3 length: 18 amino acids. Germline V lookup: CDR1 MNHEY, CDR2 SMNVEV (reference sequence). The CDR3 reads CASSPSGAFLVAGNTIYF. CDR3 in DNA: TGTGCCAGCAGTCCCTCGGGAGCGTTCCTGGTTGCTGGAAACACCATATATTTT.

The chain employs TRBV5-4 and TRBJ2-7; 7 bases are shared with TRBD1. This CDR3 is built from 15 residues. Looked up from germline, CDR1 is SGHNT and CDR2 is YYREEE (reference sequence). V lost 3 bases, J lost 5 bases, and 11 bases stayed unmatched. The CDR3 DNA is TGTGCCAGCAGCTCCCCTTCTGACAGGGACGACGAGCAGTACTTC. As protein: CASSSPSDRDDEQYF.

The chain combines TRBV7-2 with TRBJ2-2; TRBD1 agrees at 7 bases. Germline V lookup: CDR1 SGHTA, CDR2 FQGNSA. The CDR3 has 16 amino acids. V shed 5 bases and J 1 base; nucleotides not matched to a gene: 7. CDR3 DNA sequence: TGTGCCAGCAGCCCTTCGGGACAGATGAACACCGGGGAGCTGTTTTTT. Protein sequence: CASSPSGQMNTGELFF.

V gene TRBV7-6 combines with J gene TRBJ1-6; no clear D. Per the germline V gene, CDR1 is SGHVS and CDR2 is FNYEAQ. Trimming cost V 5 bases and J 6 bases, with 8 bases left between them. There are 13 residues in the CDR3. The CDR3, as DNA: TGTGCCAGCAGCCTATCTTTTAATTCACCCCTCCACTTT. Translated, it gives CASSLSFNSPLHF.

V gene TRBV9 combines with J gene TRBJ2-3; D gene unclear. In germline, CDR1 is SGDLS, CDR2 YYNGEE. V was pared by 3 bases and J by 1 base, with 12 bases between. The CDR3 spans 15 residues. CDR3 in amino acids: CASSGSPSGTDTQYF. CDR3 coding DNA: TGTGCCAGCAGCGGGAGCCCGTCTGGCACAGATACGCAGTATTTT.

The chain joins TRBV19 to TRBJ1-1; a weak D match, TRBD1 (6 bases). Germline CDR1 reads LNHDA; CDR2 reads SQIVND (reference sequence). The CDR3 totals 14 residues. V was shortened by 1 base and J by 0 bases, with 6 bases between the two germline ends. CDR3 protein: CASSIGQVNTEAFF. CDR3 DNA sequence: TGTGCCAGTAGTATAGGACAGGTGAACACTGAAGCTTTCTTT.

The J gene is TRBJ2-1, the V gene TRBV12-3 or TRBV12-4, with a weak D call TRBD1 (6 bases). The ends were cut back, 2 bases at V and 12 bases at J, with 11 bases in the middle. There are 12 residues in the CDR3. CDR3 DNA: TGTGCCAGCAGTTTACCCCCACAGGGGCAGTTCTTC. Protein sequence: CASSLPPQGQFF.

The rearrangement uses TRBV6-5 and TRBJ2-7, with 8 bases identical to TRBD1. Trimming took 4 bases from V and 2 from J; bases not matched to a gene: 7. This CDR3 region has 15 residues. Germline V lookup: CDR1 MNHEY, CDR2 SVGAGI. The DNA of the CDR3 is TGTGCCAGCAGTTCCCCCGGGACAGGCGCCTACGAGCAGTACTTC. The encoded protein is CASSSPGTGAYEQYF.

The CDR3 spells CASSREASFDTQYF. Written as DNA, the CDR3 is TGTGCCAGCAGCAGGGAGGCCTCGTTCGATACGCAGTATTTT. The genes are TRBV19 and TRBJ2-3, with a possible D match to TRBD2 (6 bases). The germline V gene encodes CDR1 LNHDA and CDR2 SQIVND (reference sequence). The CDR3 is 14 amino acids. Trimming removed 9 bases from V and 6 bases from J, with 19 bases in between.

This clone was seen a single time. The V gene is TRBV27, the J gene TRBJ1-4; TRBD1 aligns across 7 bases. Germline values: CDR1 MNHEY, CDR2 SMNVEV (reference sequence). The CDR3 has 14 amino acids. Trimming cost V 4 bases and J 7 bases; bases outside gene matches: 6. CDR3: CASSSSGGLEKLFF. In DNA form, the CDR3 reads TGTGCCAGCAGTTCCTCAGGGGGTCTTGAAAAACTGTTTTTT.

The gene calls are TRBV6-5 and TRBJ2-7; TRBD1 agrees at 10 bases. CDR1 is MNHEY and CDR2 is SVGAGI in the germline V gene. V trimming: 2 bases; J trimming: 2 bases; junction bases outside the gene matches: 3. The CDR3 runs to 15 residues. CDR3 region: CASSYRTGGAYEQYF. Here the CDR3 DNA reads TGTGCCAGCAGTTACCGGACAGGGGGAGCCTACGAGCAGTACTTC.

This clone was detected only once. The chain uses TRBV28 and TRBJ1-2; 7 nucleotides agree with TRBD1. Looked up from germline, CDR1 is MDHEN and CDR2 is SYDVKM. This CDR3 is 12 amino acids long. Trimming at V came to 7 bases and at J to 8 bases, leaving 7 bases not matched to a gene. CDR3 amino acids: CASTTQGGGYTF. The CDR3 nucleotides are TGTGCCAGCACTACCCAGGGGGGAGGCTACACCTTC.

The chain recombines TRBV6-5 with TRBJ2-7; 7 nucleotides line up with TRBD1. V dropped 6 bases and J dropped 6; count of bases not matched to a gene: 11. Germline assignment: CDR1 MNHEY and CDR2 SVGAGI. The CDR3 has 14 residues. The CDR3, as DNA: TGTGCCAGCAGACGACAGGGAATGGCTGTCGAGCAGTACTTC. It codes for CASRRQGMAVEQYF.

This clone is a singleton in its sample. V usage is TRBV5-1 and J usage is TRBJ2-1, with a possible D match to TRBD2 (6 bases). Germline lookup yields CDR1 SGHRS and CDR2 YFSETQ. Trimming stripped 5 bases from V and 5 bases from J, with 20 bases between. The CDR3 runs 16 residues. Here the CDR3 DNA reads TGCGCCAGCAGTTTAGGCGGGGCCGCGGTCGACAATGAGCAGTTCTTC. It encodes CASSLGGAAVDNEQFF. The entire variable domain, with the rest obtained from reference TRBV5-1 and TRBJ2-1, is as follows: KAGVTQTPRYLIKTRGQQVTLSCSPISGHRSVSWYQQTPGQGLQFLFEYFSETQRNKGNFPGRFSGRQFSNSRSEMNVSTLELGDSALYLCASSLGGAAVDNEQFFGPGTRLTVL.

The genes are TRBV30 and TRBJ2-1; D is possibly TRBD1 (6 bases). CDR3 length: 14 residues. The ends were cut back, 7 bases at V and 1 base at J, with 14 bases in the middle. The V gene's germline CDR1 is GTSNPN and CDR2 SVGIG (reference sequence). Here the CDR3 reads CAFTPGQSYNEQFF. In nucleotides, the CDR3 is TGTGCCTTCACCCCCGGACAGTCCTACAATGAGCAGTTCTTC.

V is TRBV15 and J is TRBJ2-5; perhaps TRBD1 as D (5 bases). Trimming cost V 0 bases and J 4 bases, with 9 bases left between them. The length of the CDR3 is 14 residues. Germline V gene data show CDR1 as LNHNV and CDR2 as YYDKDF (reference sequence). The CDR3 DNA reads TGTGCCACCAGCAGAGATCGTAGGGGAGAGACCCAGTACTTC. Translated: CATSRDRRGETQYF.

The rearrangement uses TRBV11-3 and TRBJ2-7; possible D gene TRBD2, 5 bases. Germline lookup yields CDR1 SGHNT and CDR2 YENEEA. Between the trimmed V and J ends, which lost 2 bases and 2 bases, there was a span of 13 bases. This CDR3 region has 15 residues. CDR3 sequence: CASSLREGKAYEQYF. In DNA, the CDR3 is TGTGCCAGCAGCTTACGAGAGGGAAAGGCCTACGAGCAGTACTTC.

The chain uses TRBV27 and TRBJ2-7; TRBD1 is a possible D gene (5 bases). The germline CDR1 and CDR2 sequences are MNHEY and SMNVEV (reference sequence). The CDR3 has 16 residues. Trimming left V 2 bases short and J 0 bases short, with 14 bases between. The CDR3 coding sequence is TGTGCCAGCAGTTTAAGGGTAGGGGATGGCTCCTACGAGCAGTACTTC. It yields the protein CASSLRVGDGSYEQYF.

The chain joins TRBV7-9 to TRBJ1-6; D is unclear. The CDR3 length is 13 residues. V was shortened by 5 bases and J by 10 bases, with 12 bases between the two germline ends. Per germline, CDR1 SEHNR and CDR2 FQNEAQ (reference sequence). This chain's CDR3 is CASSPRVYSPLHF. The CDR3 DNA follows: TGTGCCAGCAGCCCTCGAGTGTACTCACCCCTCCACTTT.

The rearrangement joins TRBV2 to TRBJ2-7; 11 bases are shared with TRBD2. This CDR3 comprises 16 residues. The germline gives CDR1 SNHLY, CDR2 FYNNEI. The J segment lost 6 bases and the V segment lost 9 bases, leaving 16 bases of the junction unmatched. The CDR3 protein is CARQPDGLAGGGEQYF. The CDR3 DNA reads as TGTGCCAGGCAACCAGATGGTCTAGCGGGAGGCGGCGAGCAGTACTTC.